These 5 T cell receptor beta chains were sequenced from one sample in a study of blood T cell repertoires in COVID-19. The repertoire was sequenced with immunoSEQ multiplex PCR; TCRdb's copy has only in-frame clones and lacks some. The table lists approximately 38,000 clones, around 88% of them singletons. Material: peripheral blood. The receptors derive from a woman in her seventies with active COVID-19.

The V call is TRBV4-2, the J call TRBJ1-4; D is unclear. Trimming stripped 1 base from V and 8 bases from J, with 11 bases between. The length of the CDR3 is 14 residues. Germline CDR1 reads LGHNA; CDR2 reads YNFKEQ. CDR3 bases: TGTGCCAGCAGCCAAGTGCTCCGGAGCGAAAAACTGTTTTTT. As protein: CASSQVLRSEKLFF.

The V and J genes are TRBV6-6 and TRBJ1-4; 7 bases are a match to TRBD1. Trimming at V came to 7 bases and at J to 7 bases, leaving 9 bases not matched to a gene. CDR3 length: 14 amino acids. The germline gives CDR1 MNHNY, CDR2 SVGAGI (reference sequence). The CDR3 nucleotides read TGTGCCAGCACCAAAGGGGCAGGGGGTGAAAAACTGTTTTTT. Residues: CASTKGAGGEKLFF.

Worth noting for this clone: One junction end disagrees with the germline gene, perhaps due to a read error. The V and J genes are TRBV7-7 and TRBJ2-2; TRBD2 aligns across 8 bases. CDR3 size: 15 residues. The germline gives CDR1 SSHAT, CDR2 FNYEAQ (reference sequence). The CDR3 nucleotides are TGTGCTAGCAGCAAGTCCAGCGGGGGCACCGGGGAGCTGTTTTTT. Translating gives CASSKSSGGTGELFF.

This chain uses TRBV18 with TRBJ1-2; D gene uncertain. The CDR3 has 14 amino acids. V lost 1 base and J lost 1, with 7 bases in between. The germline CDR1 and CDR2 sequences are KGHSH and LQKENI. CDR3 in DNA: TGTGCCAGCTCACCACTAGATGGTAACTATGGCTACACCTTC. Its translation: CASSPLDGNYGYTF. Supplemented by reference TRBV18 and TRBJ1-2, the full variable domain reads NAGVMQNPRHLVRRRGQEARLRCSPMKGHSHVYWYRQLPEEGLKFMVYLQKENIIDESGMPKERFSAEFPKEGPSILRIQQVVRGDSAAYFCASSPLDGNYGYTFGSGTRLTVV.

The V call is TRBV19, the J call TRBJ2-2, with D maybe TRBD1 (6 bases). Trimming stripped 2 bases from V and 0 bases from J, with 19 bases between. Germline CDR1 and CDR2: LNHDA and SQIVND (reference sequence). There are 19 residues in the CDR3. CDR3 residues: CASSIRGQFADSNTGELFF. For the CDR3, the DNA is TGTGCCAGTAGTATAAGGGGACAATTTGCTGACTCGAACACCGGGGAGCTGTTTTTT.